This TCR beta chain comes out of a study of PD-L1 blockade in urothelial cancer. In the study overall: Prior chemotherapy ranged from 0 to 3 regimens per patient.

Time point reported: peripheral blood 6 weeks after treatment start. Sample contribution per patient ranged from 1 to 8, covering pretreatment and on-treatment. After removal of 4 bases from V and 5 bases from J, the junction contained 2 bases not matched to a gene. This CDR3 comprises 14 residues. Germline V gives CDR1 SNHLY, CDR2 FYNNEI. TCRdb's table, derived via immunoSEQ multiplex PCR, lists solely in-frame clones and lacks some. The table records tens of thousands of clones, about 79% of them present only once. The sequence was collected from a man aged 70-80 years with urothelial cancer. The chain carries TRBV2 and TRBJ2-3, with 11 bases aligning to TRBD1. Sequenced here: PBMCs, sampled around atezolizumab (anti-PD-L1) treatment. In nucleotides, the CDR3 is TGTGCCAGCAGTGGGACAGGGGGCAAAGATACGCAGTATTTT. It translates to CASSGTGGKDTQYF.